The 30 T cell receptor beta chains presented below share a single source sample, sequenced in a study of vaccination and CD4 T cells after COVID-19. These receptors' targets are unknown. Treatment denoted: approximately nine-day PBMC culture with coronavirus spike peptide pools or control peptides (ViraFEST assay). An Oncomine TCR Beta short-read assay was used to sequence the DNA from cultured CD4+ T cells. TCRdb redid the calling of the PCR reads with MiXCR, one entry per CDR3 protein. The sample lists thousands of distinct CDR3 sequences; roughly 55% were seen once. Sequences were obtained from CD4+ T cells from blood, cultured in vitro. The receptor source for this set is a human donor who had recovered from COVID-19.

The chain couples TRBV7-2 to TRBJ1-5, with a tentative D call TRBD1 (5 bases). Trimming left V 4 bases short and J 2 bases short, with 15 bases between. CDR1 and CDR2 from the germline V gene are SGHTA and FQGNSA. There are 16 residues in the CDR3. CDR3 sequence reads: CASSSGGGGGNQPQHF. The CDR3, as DNA: TGTGCCAGCAGCTCCGGGGGGGGAGGGGGCAATCAGCCCCAGCATTTT.

The chain is built from TRBV20-1 and TRBJ1-2; no clear D gene. V lost 0 bases and J lost 3, with 8 bases in between. Germline-derived CDR1 and CDR2 are DFQATT and SNEGSKA (reference sequence). The CDR3 totals 13 residues. The CDR3 coding sequence is TGCAGTGCTAGAGATGGGGTCGACTATGGCTACACCTTC. Translated: CSARDGVDYGYTF.

The genes are TRBV27 and TRBJ1-4, with 8 bases aligning to TRBD1. The CDR3 spans 13 residues. CDR1 MNHEY and CDR2 SMNVEV come from the germline V gene (reference sequence). J gave up 10 bases and V 6 bases, and 7 bases lay outside the gene matches. The CDR3 DNA reads as TGTGCCAGCAGCGGACAGGGAAAGGGAAAACTGTTTTTT. This sequence encodes CASSGQGKGKLFF.

This sequence joins TRBV10-1 and TRBJ2-3; possibly TRBD1 or TRBD2 for D (5 bases each). The germline V gene encodes CDR1 WNHNN and CDR2 SYGVQD (reference sequence). This CDR3 is built from 16 residues. V gave up 0 bases and J gave up 0 bases, with 10 bases separating them. In DNA form, the CDR3 reads TGCGCCAGCAGTGAGTCGGGGCGGACTAGCACAGATACGCAGTATTTT. Its translation is CASSESGRTSTDTQYF.

CDR3 sequence (DNA): TGTGCCAGCAGGCCCAGTCGGACAGGGTACAATCAGCCCCAGCATTTT. Translating gives CASRPSRTGYNQPQHF. This chain links TRBV6-1 with TRBJ1-5; 8 bases fit TRBD1. The V and J ends lost 6 bases and 3 bases, in that order; junction bases with no gene match: 10. The CDR3 has 16 amino acids. The germline V gene encodes CDR1 MNHNS and CDR2 SASEGT.

In nucleotides, the CDR3 is TGTGCCAGTAGTCTAGCGGGGGGGCACGAGACCCAGTACTTC. Protein: CASSLAGGHETQYF. The V call is TRBV19, the J call TRBJ2-5; TRBD2 aligns across 12 bases. The V and J ends lost 5 bases and 5 bases, in that order; junction bases with no gene match: 3. Germline CDR1 and CDR2: LNHDA and SQIVND (reference sequence). The CDR3 is 14 residues long.

V usage is TRBV12-3 or TRBV12-4 and J usage is TRBJ2-3; 8 bases map to TRBD1. V trimming: 3 bases; J trimming: 4 bases; junction bases outside the gene matches: 3. CDR3 length equals 14 residues. CDR3 protein: CASSFRQGSDTQYF. In DNA form, the CDR3 reads TGTGCCAGCAGTTTCCGACAGGGGTCAGATACGCAGTATTTT.

This sequence joins TRBV24-1 and TRBJ2-2, with a weak D call TRBD1 (6 bases). The CDR3 sequence is 13 residues long. Trimming took 8 bases from V and 6 from J, leaving 12 bases between them. Per germline, CDR1 KGHDR and CDR2 SFDVKD. The CDR3 loop is CATTSDSPGELFF. The CDR3 DNA is TGTGCCACCACCTCGGACAGTCCCGGGGAGCTGTTTTTT.

CDR3 amino acids: CASSLNDRVEAFF. Here the CDR3 DNA reads TGTGCCAGCAGCTTAAACGATAGGGTTGAAGCTTTCTTT. This rearrangement joins TRBV7-3 to TRBJ1-1; no definite D call. Deletions cut 1 base from V and 7 bases from J, with 10 bases between. Germline V gene lookup returns CDR1 SGHTA and CDR2 FQGTGA. The CDR3 spans 13 residues. Using reference TRBV7-3 and TRBJ1-1 for the parts outside the CDR3, the full variable domain is GAGVSQTPSNKVTEKGKYVELRCDPISGHTALYWYRQSLGQGPEFLIYFQGTGAADDSGLPNDRFFAVRPEGSVSTLKIQRTERGDSAVYLCASSLNDRVEAFFGQGTRLTVV.

This chain uses TRBV28 with TRBJ1-2; D ambiguous. CDR1 is MDHEN and CDR2 is SYDVKM in the germline V gene. CDR3 length: 14 amino acids. Trimming shortened V by 0 bases and J by 5 bases, and 10 bases separated the two germline ends. The CDR3 DNA sequence: TGTGCCAGCAGTTTATGGCAGGCGGAGTATGGCTACACCTTC. Translating gives CASSLWQAEYGYTF.

This clonotype turned up a few times. This rearrangement joins TRBV30 to TRBJ2-7, with D uncertain. Trimming shortened V by 1 base and J by 5 bases, and 15 bases separated the two germline ends. The CDR3 contains 14 residues. The V gene's germline CDR1 is GTSNPN and CDR2 SVGIG (reference sequence). CDR3 protein: CAWSGMGPSDEQYF. In DNA form, the CDR3 reads TGTGCCTGGAGTGGAATGGGCCCTTCGGACGAGCAGTACTTC.

This clonotype was seen a single time. The chain uses TRBV10-3 and TRBJ2-1; TRBD1 might be the D (6 bases). V lost 6 bases and J 4 bases, leaving 13 bases between the germline ends. The CDR3 consists of 14 residues. Germline V gives CDR1 ENHRY, CDR2 SYGVKD. CDR3 residues: CAIRPGERYNEQFF. The CDR3 nucleotides are TGTGCCATCAGGCCAGGGGAGAGGTACAATGAGCAGTTCTTC.

This chain uses TRBV10-3 with TRBJ1-5, with D uncertain. The germline gives CDR1 ENHRY, CDR2 SYGVKD. The CDR3 is 13 amino acids. Between the trimmed V and J ends, which lost 6 bases and 4 bases, there was a span of 10 bases. CDR3 sequence (DNA): TGTGCCATCAGAATGGGCTTAAATCAGCCCCAGCATTTT. Translating it yields CAIRMGLNQPQHF.

This clonotype appeared once. The chain is built from TRBV4-2 and TRBJ2-5; the D call may be TRBD1 or TRBD2 (6 bases each). The ends were cut back, 1 base at V and 9 bases at J, with 18 bases in the middle. In germline, CDR1 is LGHNA, CDR2 YNFKEQ. This CDR3 has 15 residues. The CDR3 loop is CASSQAPGGDGAQYF. CDR3 DNA: TGTGCCAGCAGCCAAGCCCCCGGGGGCGATGGGGCCCAGTACTTC.

The chain couples TRBV7-2 to TRBJ1-6, with unresolved D. Germline loops: CDR1 SGHTA, CDR2 FQGNSA. The CDR3 covers 14 residues. The germline V and J ends were trimmed by 2 bases and 7 bases, with 9 bases remaining between them. For the CDR3, the DNA is TGTGCCAGCAGCTTAAGCGTACCAAATTCACCCCTCCACTTT. This encodes CASSLSVPNSPLHF.

On this clonotype: Its ends do not fully match the called genes, so a read error is possible. The CDR3, as DNA: TGTGCTAGCAGCCAACAGGCCGGGACTGAAGCTTTCTTT. Residues: CASSQQAGTEAFF. J is TRBJ1-1 and V is TRBV7-7; possibly TRBD1 for D (5 bases). CDR1 and CDR2 (germline): SSHAT, FNYEAQ (reference sequence). This CDR3 contains 13 residues.

This chain connects TRBV27 to TRBJ2-2; D not resolved. Germline V gene data show CDR1 as MNHEY and CDR2 as SMNVEV (reference sequence). V shed 7 bases and J shed 0 bases, with 12 bases lying between them. The CDR3 runs 15 residues. This CDR3 is CASTLKAANTGELFF. The CDR3 DNA sequence: TGTGCCAGCACCCTAAAGGCAGCGAACACCGGGGAGCTGTTTTTT.

This clonotype is classed as large (0.1 to 1%). The V gene is TRBV7-3, the J gene TRBJ2-2; D is unresolved. Germline assignment: CDR1 SGHTA and CDR2 FQGTGA. V was clipped by 5 bases and J by 7 bases, with 8 bases between them. CDR3 length equals 12 residues. For the CDR3, the DNA is TGTGCCAGCAGCAAATTAAACGGGGAGCTGTTTTTT. Its translation: CASSKLNGELFF.

The V call is TRBV20-1, the J call TRBJ1-1; the D is unclear. V lost 6 bases and J lost 7, with 12 bases in between. The CDR3 runs to 11 residues. Per germline, CDR1 DFQATT and CDR2 SNEGSKA (reference sequence). The CDR3 loop is CSAQKLIEAFF. The CDR3 DNA is TGCAGTGCACAGAAACTGATTGAAGCTTTCTTT.

This chain uses TRBV10-3 with TRBJ1-6, with D maybe TRBD1 (5 bases). The germline CDR1 and CDR2 sequences are ENHRY and SYGVKD. CDR3 length: 16 residues. The V gene lost 6 bases and the J gene lost 0 bases, with 12 bases spanning the gap. The CDR3 reads CAISRQTSSYNSPLHF. The CDR3 nucleotides read TGTGCCATCAGCAGACAGACAAGCTCCTATAATTCACCCCTCCACTTT.

The gene calls are TRBV5-4 and TRBJ1-2, with D perhaps matching TRBD1 (6 bases). This CDR3 has 13 residues. V was shortened by 4 bases and J by 3 bases, with 10 bases between the two germline ends. The germline gives CDR1 SGHNT, CDR2 YYREEE (reference sequence). The CDR3 region has the DNA TGTGCCAGCAGCACAAGGACAGACTATGGCTACACCTTC. Amino acid sequence: CASSTRTDYGYTF.

This clonotype is a singleton in its sample. The chain links TRBV29-1 to TRBJ2-3, with TRBD1 matching over 7 bases. The V segment lost 5 bases and the J segment 4 bases; nucleotides outside the gene matches: 9. Germline loops: CDR1 SQVTM, CDR2 ANQGSEA. This CDR3 comprises 14 residues. The CDR3: CSVRRQGLPDTQYF. CDR3 nucleotides: TGCAGCGTTCGGAGACAGGGTCTACCAGATACGCAGTATTTT.

The chain recombines TRBV28 with TRBJ1-1, with unresolved D. CDR1 is MDHEN, CDR2 SYDVKM, per germline. V dropped 5 bases and J dropped 11 bases, with 9 bases sitting between them. CDR3 size: 10 residues. The CDR3 coding sequence is TGTGCCAGCAGTGCATGGACTGCTTTCTTT. Its translation: CASSAWTAFF.

V gene TRBV19 combines with J gene TRBJ2-5, with 9 bases aligning to TRBD1. The V gene's germline CDR1 is LNHDA and CDR2 SQIVND (reference sequence). After removal of 3 bases from V and 1 base from J, the junction contained 6 bases not matched to a gene. This CDR3 comprises 16 residues. The CDR3 protein is CASSIGYRGRQETQYF. The CDR3 DNA is TGTGCCAGTAGTATCGGGTACAGGGGGCGCCAAGAGACCCAGTACTTC.

The chain has TRBV2 and TRBJ1-5, with TRBD1 matching over 8 bases. The length of the CDR3 is 15 residues. V lost 3 bases and J lost 6; bases outside the gene matches: 7. Germline assignment: CDR1 SNHLY and CDR2 FYNNEI. The CDR3 loop is CASSDDQGASQPQHF. DNA of the CDR3: TGTGCCAGCAGTGATGACCAGGGGGCATCTCAGCCCCAGCATTTT.

J is TRBJ2-3 and V is TRBV6-1; D may be TRBD1 or TRBD2 (6 bases each). V lost 6 bases, J lost 5 bases, and 15 bases lay in between. The CDR3 has 14 residues. The germline gives CDR1 MNHNS, CDR2 SASEGT. CDR3 residues: CASSPLGGLDTQYF. The CDR3 DNA follows: TGTGCCAGCAGCCCTTTAGGGGGGCTAGATACGCAGTATTTT.

The J gene is TRBJ1-2, the V gene TRBV7-9; no reliable D call. Trimming stripped 4 bases from V and 5 bases from J, with 23 bases between. This CDR3 is built from 17 residues. Germline values: CDR1 SEHNR, CDR2 FQNEAQ (reference sequence). In DNA form, the CDR3 reads TGTGCCAGCAGCTCGAATGTGGGAGAGTGGTGGAAGTATGGCTACACCTTC. This gives the protein CASSSNVGEWWKYGYTF.

The rearrangement joins TRBV6-5 to TRBJ2-7; no clear D. Per germline, CDR1 MNHEY and CDR2 SVGAGI. This CDR3 comprises 11 residues. Trimming removed 4 bases from V and 3 bases from J, with 4 bases in between. CDR3 sequence reads: CASSSNYEQYF. As DNA, the CDR3 is TGTGCCAGCAGTTCCAACTACGAGCAGTACTTC.

CDR3 DNA sequence: TGTGCCAGTAGCCCCTTACACAGGGGAGAGACCCAGTACTTC. Protein: CASSPLHRGETQYF. J is TRBJ2-5 and V is TRBV19, with 7 bases lining up with TRBD1. V trimming: 6 bases; J trimming: 4 bases; junction bases outside the gene matches: 8. Germline V gene lookup returns CDR1 LNHDA and CDR2 SQIVND (reference sequence). CDR3 size: 14 residues.

The chain is built from TRBV6-1 and TRBJ2-1; 9 nucleotides align to TRBD2. Per germline, CDR1 MNHNS and CDR2 SASEGT. This CDR3 is 15 amino acids long. V dropped 6 bases and J dropped 4; count of bases not matched to a gene: 7. Written as DNA, the CDR3 is TGTGCCAGCAGCCAAAGTAGCGGGGGTTACAATGAGCAGTTCTTC. Its protein is CASSQSSGGYNEQFF.